The source of this T cell receptor beta chain is a study of blood T cell repertoires in COVID-19. In the study overall: Collection of acute and convalescent COVID-19 samples took place in the United States, Italy and Spain. T cells, B-cell-depleted T cells, or PBMCs provided the cDNA or gDNA that served as material.

V shed 3 bases and J 7 bases; nucleotides not matched to a gene: 5. The CDR3 totals 13 residues. Germline assignment: CDR1 MNHEY and CDR2 SMNVEV (reference sequence). Authors' methods: Amplification of reference gene primers provided the estimated nucleated cell counts. Clones were read by immunoSEQ multiplex PCR, and TCRdb kept only the in-frame ones, dropping some. The V and J calls and clone size are taken from that table; D and trimming were inferred from the DNA. The table has 150,000 to 200,000 clones, around 83% seen once; the top ten hold roughly 1%. This clone was seen a single time. V and J are TRBV27 and TRBJ1-1; 7 bases line up with TRBD1. The clonotype originates from a man in his forties with acute or convalescent COVID-19. Specimen: peripheral blood. For the CDR3, the DNA is TGTGCCAGCAGTTTGACAGGGATGGTTGAAGCTTTCTTT. Its translation: CASSLTGMVEAFF.